This T cell receptor beta chain was sequenced in a study of PD-1 blockade in classical Hodgkin lymphoma. Turning to the study itself: Intravenous delivery of nivolumab at 3 mg/kg to patients occurred every 2 weeks. Findings of the study overall: The causes of the repertoire differences, possibly disease activity or prior therapy, remain undefined. The study found complete responders had baseline diversity similar to newly diagnosed patients.

V was trimmed by 3 bases and J by 5 bases, leaving 15 bases between them. The CDR3 is 15 residues long. Looked up from germline, CDR1 is SEHNR and CDR2 is FQNEAQ (reference sequence). Exposure to brentuximab vedotin varied, and each patient had relapsed following autologous stem cell transplantation. Relapsed/refractory classical Hodgkin lymphoma patients had complete, partial or progressive responses. In the case of this clone: The target antigen is unknown.

Only in-frame clones appear in the TCRdb table, and some are missing; sequencing was by immunoSEQ multiplex PCR. The data hold about 40,000 clones, with 85% to 90% observed a single time. This sequence joins TRBV7-9 and TRBJ2-3; D unclear. Source: peripheral blood mononuclear cells (PBMCs), taken at baseline. The sequence was obtained from a human donor with classical Hodgkin lymphoma. The CDR3 nucleotides are TGTGCCAGCAGCTTCGAGGACGCCTCATTAGATACGCAGTATTTT. It is translated as CASSFEDASLDTQYF.